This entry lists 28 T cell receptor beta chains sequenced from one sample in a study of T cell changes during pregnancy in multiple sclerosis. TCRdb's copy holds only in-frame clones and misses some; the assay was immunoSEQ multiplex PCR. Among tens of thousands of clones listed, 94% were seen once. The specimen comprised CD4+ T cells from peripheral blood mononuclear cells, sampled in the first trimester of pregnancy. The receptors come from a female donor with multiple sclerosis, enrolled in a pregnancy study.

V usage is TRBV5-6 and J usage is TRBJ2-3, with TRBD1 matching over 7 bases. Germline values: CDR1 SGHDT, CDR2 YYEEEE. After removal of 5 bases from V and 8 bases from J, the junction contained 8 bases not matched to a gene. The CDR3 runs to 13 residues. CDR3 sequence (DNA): TGTGCCAGCAGTCTACCCGCAGGGGGTACGCAGTATTTT. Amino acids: CASSLPAGGTQYF.

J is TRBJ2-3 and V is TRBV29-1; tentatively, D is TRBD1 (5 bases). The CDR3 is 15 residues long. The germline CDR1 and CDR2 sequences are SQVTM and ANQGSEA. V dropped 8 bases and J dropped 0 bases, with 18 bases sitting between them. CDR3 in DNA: TGCAGCTCCCAGGGCAGTCTCGTTAGCACAGATACGCAGTATTTT. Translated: CSSQGSLVSTDTQYF.

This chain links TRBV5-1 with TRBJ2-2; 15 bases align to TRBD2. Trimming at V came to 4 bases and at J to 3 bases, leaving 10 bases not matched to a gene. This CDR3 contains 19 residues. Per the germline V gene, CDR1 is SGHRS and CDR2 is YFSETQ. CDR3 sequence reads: CASSLGLAGGRFDTGELFF. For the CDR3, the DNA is TGCGCCAGCAGCCTGGGACTAGCGGGGGGTCGGTTCGACACCGGGGAGCTGTTTTTT. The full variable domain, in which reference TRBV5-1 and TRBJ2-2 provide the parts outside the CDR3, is KAGVTQTPRYLIKTRGQQVTLSCSPISGHRSVSWYQQTPGQGLQFLFEYFSETQRNKGNFPGRFSGRQFSNSRSEMNVSTLELGDSALYLCASSLGLAGGRFDTGELFFGEGSRLTVL.

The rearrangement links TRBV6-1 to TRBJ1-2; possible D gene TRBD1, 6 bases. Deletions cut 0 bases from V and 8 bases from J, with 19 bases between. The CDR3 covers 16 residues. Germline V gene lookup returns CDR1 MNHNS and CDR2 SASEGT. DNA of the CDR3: TGTGCCAGCAGTGAAGCGGTGGGCAGGGGATTGATAGGCTACACCTTC. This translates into CASSEAVGRGLIGYTF.

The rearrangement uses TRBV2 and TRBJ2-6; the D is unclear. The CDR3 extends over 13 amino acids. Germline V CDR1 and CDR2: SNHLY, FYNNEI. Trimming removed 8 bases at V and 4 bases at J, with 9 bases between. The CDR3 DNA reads TGTGCCAGCCCTACTGAAGGGGCCAACGTCCTGACTTTC. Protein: CASPTEGANVLTF.

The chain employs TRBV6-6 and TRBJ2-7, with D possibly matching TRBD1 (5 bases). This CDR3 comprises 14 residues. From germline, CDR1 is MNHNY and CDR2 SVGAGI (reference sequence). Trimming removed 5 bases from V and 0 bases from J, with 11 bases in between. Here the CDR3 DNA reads TGTGCCAGCAGTCAGACAGTGACCTCCTACGAGCAGTACTTC. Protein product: CASSQTVTSYEQYF.

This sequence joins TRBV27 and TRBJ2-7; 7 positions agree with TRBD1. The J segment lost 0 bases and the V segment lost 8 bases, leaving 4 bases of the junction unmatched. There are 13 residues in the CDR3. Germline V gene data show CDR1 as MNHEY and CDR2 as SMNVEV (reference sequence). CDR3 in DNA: TGTGCCAGCCAAACAGGGGCCTCCTACGAGCAGTACTTC. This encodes CASQTGASYEQYF.

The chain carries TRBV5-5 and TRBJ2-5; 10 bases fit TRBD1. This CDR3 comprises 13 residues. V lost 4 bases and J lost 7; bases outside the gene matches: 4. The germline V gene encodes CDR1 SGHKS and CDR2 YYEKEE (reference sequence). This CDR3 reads CASSGTGDGTQYF. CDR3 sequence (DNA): TGTGCCAGCAGCGGGACAGGGGACGGGACCCAGTACTTC.

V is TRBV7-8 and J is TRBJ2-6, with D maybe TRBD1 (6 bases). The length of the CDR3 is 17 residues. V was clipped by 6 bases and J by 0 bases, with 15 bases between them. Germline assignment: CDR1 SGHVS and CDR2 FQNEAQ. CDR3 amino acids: CASRPGTLRSGANVLTF. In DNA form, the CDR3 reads TGTGCCAGCAGACCCGGGACACTCCGCTCTGGGGCCAACGTCCTGACTTTC.

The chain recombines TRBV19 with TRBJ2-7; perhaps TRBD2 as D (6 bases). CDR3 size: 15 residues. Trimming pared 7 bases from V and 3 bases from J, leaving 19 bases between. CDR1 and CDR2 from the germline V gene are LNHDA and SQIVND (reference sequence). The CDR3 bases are TGTGCCAGTACTCCCAGGCGCGGGGCGGGCTACGAGCAGTACTTC. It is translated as CASTPRRGAGYEQYF.

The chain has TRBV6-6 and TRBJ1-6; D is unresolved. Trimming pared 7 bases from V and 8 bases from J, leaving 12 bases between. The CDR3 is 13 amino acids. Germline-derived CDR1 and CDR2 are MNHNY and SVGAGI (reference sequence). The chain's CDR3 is CASIEDSDSPLHF. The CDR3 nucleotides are TGTGCCAGCATCGAGGACTCGGATTCACCCCTCCACTTT.

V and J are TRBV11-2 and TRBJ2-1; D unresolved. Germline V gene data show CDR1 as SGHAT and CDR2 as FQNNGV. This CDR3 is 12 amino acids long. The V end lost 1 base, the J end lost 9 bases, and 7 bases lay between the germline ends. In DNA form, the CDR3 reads TGTGCCAGCAGCTTAGTCGATAGTGAGCAGTTCTTC. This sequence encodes CASSLVDSEQFF.

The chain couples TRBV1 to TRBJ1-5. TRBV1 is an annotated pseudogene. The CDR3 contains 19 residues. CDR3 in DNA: TGCACCAGCAGCCAAGAAGAAGGCAGGGAGGGGTATAGCAATCGGCCCCAGCATTTT. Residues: CTSSQEEGREGYSNRPQHF.

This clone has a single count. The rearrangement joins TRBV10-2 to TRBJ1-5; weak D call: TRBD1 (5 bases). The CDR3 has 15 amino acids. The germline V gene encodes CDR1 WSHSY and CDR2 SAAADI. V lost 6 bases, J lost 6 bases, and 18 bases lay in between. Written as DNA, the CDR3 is TGCGCCAGCAGCGGGAGGATCCCGGGGGTTCAGCCCCAGCATTTT. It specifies CASSGRIPGVQPQHF.

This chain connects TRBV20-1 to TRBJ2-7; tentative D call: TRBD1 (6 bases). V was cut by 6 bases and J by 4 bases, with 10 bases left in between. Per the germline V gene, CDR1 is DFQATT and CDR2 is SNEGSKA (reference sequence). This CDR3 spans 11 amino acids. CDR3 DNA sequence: TGCAGTGCCGTGGGGGCATACGAGCAGTACTTC. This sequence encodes CSAVGAYEQYF.

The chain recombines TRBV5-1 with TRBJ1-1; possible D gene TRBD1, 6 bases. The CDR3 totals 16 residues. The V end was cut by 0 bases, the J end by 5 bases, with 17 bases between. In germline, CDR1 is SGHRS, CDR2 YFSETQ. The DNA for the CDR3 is TGCGCCAGCAGCTTGGGGACAGTGGGGCGGGGGACTGAAGCTTTCTTT. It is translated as CASSLGTVGRGTEAFF.

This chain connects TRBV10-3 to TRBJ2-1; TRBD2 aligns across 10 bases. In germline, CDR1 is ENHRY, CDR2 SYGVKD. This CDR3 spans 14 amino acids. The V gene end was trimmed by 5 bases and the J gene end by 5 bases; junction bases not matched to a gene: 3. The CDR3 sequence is CAISPSGGNNEQFF. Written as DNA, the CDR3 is TGTGCCATCAGTCCTAGCGGGGGCAACAATGAGCAGTTCTTC.

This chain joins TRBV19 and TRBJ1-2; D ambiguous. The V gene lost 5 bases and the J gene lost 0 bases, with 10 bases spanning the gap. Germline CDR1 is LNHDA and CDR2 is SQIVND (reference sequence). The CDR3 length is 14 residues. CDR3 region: CASSFGSANYGYTF. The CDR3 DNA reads TGTGCCAGTAGTTTCGGGTCAGCTAACTATGGCTACACCTTC.

CDR3 nucleotide sequence: TGCGCCAGCAGTGAAGCGGGCTCCTACGAGCAGTACTTC. Translation gives CASSEAGSYEQYF. This chain joins TRBV10-1 and TRBJ2-7, with a possible D match to TRBD2 (6 bases). CDR1 and CDR2 (germline): WNHNN, SYGVQD (reference sequence). Trimming pared 3 bases from V and 0 bases from J, leaving 6 bases between. The CDR3 is made up of 13 amino acids.

The CDR3 nucleotides are TGCGCCAGCGGACTAGCGGGGGGGGCTCTGCCCACCGGGGAGCTGTTTTTT. It encodes CASGLAGGALPTGELFF. The chain has TRBV4-1 and TRBJ2-2; TRBD2 agrees at 15 bases. Germline trimming cut 8 bases from V and 4 bases from J; bases unmatched to any gene: 8. The CDR3 covers 17 residues. Looked up from germline, CDR1 is MGHRA and CDR2 is YSYEKL.

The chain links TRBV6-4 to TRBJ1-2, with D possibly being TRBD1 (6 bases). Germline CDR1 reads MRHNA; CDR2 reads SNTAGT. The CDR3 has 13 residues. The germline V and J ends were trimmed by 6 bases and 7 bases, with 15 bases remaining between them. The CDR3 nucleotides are TGTGCCAGCAGCCCCGGGACACAAGCTGGCTACACCTTC. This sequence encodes CASSPGTQAGYTF.

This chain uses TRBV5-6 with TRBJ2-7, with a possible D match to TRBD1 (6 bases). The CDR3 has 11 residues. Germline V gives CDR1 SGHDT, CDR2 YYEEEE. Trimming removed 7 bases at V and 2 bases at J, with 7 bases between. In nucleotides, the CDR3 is TGTGCCAGCCCAGGGGCCTACGAGCAGTACTTC. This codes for CASPGAYEQYF. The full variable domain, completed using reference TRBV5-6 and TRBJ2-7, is DAGVTQSPTHLIKTRGQQVTLRCSPKSGHDTVSWYQQALGQGPQFIFQYYEEEERQRGNFPDRFSGHQFPNYSSELNVNALLLGDSALYLCASPGAYEQYFGPGTRLTVT.

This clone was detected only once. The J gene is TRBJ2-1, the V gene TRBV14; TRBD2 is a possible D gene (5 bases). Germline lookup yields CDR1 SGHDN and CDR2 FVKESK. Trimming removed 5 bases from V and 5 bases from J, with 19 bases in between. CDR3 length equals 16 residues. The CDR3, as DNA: TGTGCCAGCAGCTCCCAGTACGGGCTAGCCGACAATGAGCAGTTCTTC. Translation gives CASSSQYGLADNEQFF.

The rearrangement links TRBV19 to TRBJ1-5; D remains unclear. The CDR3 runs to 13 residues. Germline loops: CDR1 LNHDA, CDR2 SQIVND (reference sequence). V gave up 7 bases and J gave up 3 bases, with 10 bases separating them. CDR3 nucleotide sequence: TGTGCCAGTACCCAGGTGTCCAATCAGCCCCAGCATTTT. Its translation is CASTQVSNQPQHF. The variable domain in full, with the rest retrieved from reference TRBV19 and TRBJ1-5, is DGGITQSPKYLFRKEGQNVTLSCEQNLNHDAMYWYRQDPGQGLRLIYYSQIVNDFQKGDIAEGYSVSREKKESFPLTVTSAQKNPTAFYLCASTQVSNQPQHFGDGTRLSIL.

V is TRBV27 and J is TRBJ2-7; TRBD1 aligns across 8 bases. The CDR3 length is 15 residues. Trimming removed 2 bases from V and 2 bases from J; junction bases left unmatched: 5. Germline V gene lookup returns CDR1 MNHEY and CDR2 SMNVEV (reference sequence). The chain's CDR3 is CASSLRQGLPYEQYF. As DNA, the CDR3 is TGTGCCAGCAGTTTACGACAGGGGCTCCCCTACGAGCAGTACTTC.

CDR3 sequence (DNA): TGTGCCAGCAGTCCCCCCACCGGGACAGGGAAAGGCTACACCTTC. It specifies CASSPPTGTGKGYTF. This chain joins TRBV2 and TRBJ1-2; TRBD1 matches 9 bases. The CDR3 is 15 residues long. The ends lost 5 bases at V and 8 bases at J; junction bases unmatched: 12. Germline CDR1 reads SNHLY; CDR2 reads FYNNEI. Together with reference TRBV2 and TRBJ1-2, the CDR3 gives the full variable domain: EPEVTQTPSHQVTQMGQEVILRCVPISNHLYFYWYRQILGQKVEFLVSFYNNEISEKSEIFDDQFSVERPDGSNFTLKIRSTKLEDSAMYFCASSPPTGTGKGYTFGSGTRLTVV.

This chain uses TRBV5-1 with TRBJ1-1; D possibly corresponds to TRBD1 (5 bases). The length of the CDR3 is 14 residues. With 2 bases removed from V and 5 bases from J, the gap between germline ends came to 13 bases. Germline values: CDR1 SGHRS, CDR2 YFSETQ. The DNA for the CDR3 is TGCGCCAGCAGCTTCGCGGGGGAAGGGACTGAAGCTTTCTTT. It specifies CASSFAGEGTEAFF.

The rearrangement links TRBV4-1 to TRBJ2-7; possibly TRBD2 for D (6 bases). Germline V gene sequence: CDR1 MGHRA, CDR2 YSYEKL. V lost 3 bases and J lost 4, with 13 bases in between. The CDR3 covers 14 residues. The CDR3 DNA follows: TGCGCCAGCAGCCAGCCCGCCCGGGGGTACGAGCAGTACTTC. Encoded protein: CASSQPARGYEQYF.